The 21 T cell receptor beta chains in this list originate from one sample, sequenced in a study of T cells in Graves' hyperthyroidism and ophthalmopathy. RNA transcripts yielded amplified TCR beta CDR3 regions. Initially, a first-round RT-PCR of the TCR CDR3 employed the HTBI primer set. TCRdb passed the multiplex PCR reads through MiXCR, listing each CDR3 protein once. The sample has just over 550,000 distinct CDR3 sequences, about 43% seen once; the top ten hold about 8.2%. The sequenced material came from peripheral blood or thyroid tissue (not recorded which). The receptors derive from a young woman with Graves' hyperthyroidism.

In nucleotides, the CDR3 is TGCGCCAGCAGTGAGTCGTACGGGGGCGGGGGAGCGGCTTTCTTT. Its protein product is CASSESYGGGGAAFF. The J gene is TRBJ1-1, the V gene TRBV10-2; possible D gene TRBD1, 6 bases. This CDR3 has 15 residues. The germline V and J ends were trimmed by 0 bases and 11 bases, with 19 bases remaining between them. The germline V gene encodes CDR1 WSHSY and CDR2 SAAADI.

This clonotype was seen repeatedly, ten times or more. The V call is TRBV29-1, the J call TRBJ1-2; TRBD1 agrees at 7 bases. V lost 5 bases and J lost 4; bases outside the gene matches: 13. CDR3 length: 15 amino acids. Germline V gene lookup returns CDR1 SQVTM and CDR2 ANQGSEA. In DNA form, the CDR3 reads TGCAGCGTTCGGCTCGGGTCCAGGGGGGGCTATGGCTACACCTTC. This encodes CSVRLGSRGGYGYTF.

V is TRBV6-5 and J is TRBJ2-5; 9 bases agree with TRBD1. Germline V CDR1 and CDR2: MNHEY, SVGAGI. The CDR3 is 15 residues long. V was pared by 6 bases and J by 1 base, with 6 bases of the junction left unmatched. The CDR3 loop is CASRTGGAGQETQYF. The DNA for the CDR3 is TGTGCCAGCAGAACAGGGGGCGCGGGCCAAGAGACCCAGTACTTC.

The chain joins TRBV7-2 to TRBJ2-6, with D tentatively TRBD2 (6 bases). The germline V gene has CDR1 SGHTA and CDR2 FQGNSA. The CDR3 loop spans 14 amino acids. Trimming took 7 bases from V and 7 from J, leaving 14 bases between them. The CDR3 spells CASTRRAVANVLTF. In DNA, the CDR3 is TGTGCCAGCACTCGGAGGGCCGTTGCCAACGTCCTGACTTTC.

The chain carries TRBV12-3 or TRBV12-4 and TRBJ1-1; no clear D gene. The CDR3 consists of 14 residues. V was trimmed by 4 bases and J by 1 base, leaving 10 bases between them. The CDR3 protein is CASSSDIGNTEAFF. The CDR3 DNA is TGTGCCAGCAGTTCTGATATTGGGAACACTGAAGCTTTCTTT.

This clonotype appeared many times. The rearrangement links TRBV7-2 to TRBJ2-7, with a tentative D call TRBD1 (5 bases). This CDR3 contains 14 residues. Trimming took 6 bases from V and 0 from J, leaving 12 bases between them. The germline gives CDR1 SGHTA, CDR2 FQGNSA. This CDR3 is CASREGHSSYEQYF. The CDR3 nucleotides read TGTGCCAGCAGGGAAGGACATAGCTCCTACGAGCAGTACTTC.

A note on this clonotype: The CDR3 carries no conserved terminal phenylalanine or tryptophan, so it likely arises from a read error. No DNA is shown, since the ends of the CDR3 on it are uncertain; the CDR3 is the one TCRdb lists. The CDR3 sequence is CSADLKSWT. The chain carries TRBV29-1 and TRBJ1-2; TRBD1, the table's D call, lacks a check against the DNA. The CDR3 spans 9 amino acids, including both terminal residues. Germline V CDR1 and CDR2: SQVTM, ANQGSEA.

The count of this clonotype is one. The chain combines TRBV29-1 with TRBJ1-2; 8 bases line up with TRBD1. The germline V gene has CDR1 SQVTM and CDR2 ANQGSEA. After removal of 6 bases from V and 7 bases from J, the junction contained 7 bases not matched to a gene. The CDR3 runs to 12 residues. This CDR3 is CSVMWTGTGYTF. The DNA of the CDR3 is TGCAGCGTCATGTGGACAGGGACTGGCTACACCTTC.

The chain joins TRBV25-1 to TRBJ1-2; the D is unclear. V gave up 0 bases and J gave up 3 bases, with 14 bases separating them. The CDR3 extends over 16 amino acids. The V gene's germline CDR1 is MGHDK and CDR2 SYGVNS. DNA for the CDR3: TGTGCCAGCAGTGAATATGGGGAGGTTTTTGACTATGGCTACACCTTC. Its protein is CASSEYGEVFDYGYTF.

This clonotype showed up many times. V is TRBV25-1 and J is TRBJ2-7; D unclear. The CDR3 spans 12 residues. The germline V gene encodes CDR1 MGHDK and CDR2 SYGVNS. V gave up 4 bases and J gave up 7 bases, with 11 bases separating them. The chain's CDR3 is CASSGLFGEQYF. DNA for the CDR3: TGTGCCAGCAGTGGCCTTTTCGGGGAGCAGTACTTC.

J is TRBJ2-7 and V is TRBV7-8; possible D gene TRBD2, 6 bases. The V gene lost 6 bases and the J gene lost 4 bases, with 25 bases spanning the gap. The CDR3 length is 17 residues. The germline V gene has CDR1 SGHVS and CDR2 FQNEAQ. CDR3 in amino acids: CASSPPRTWEERYEQYF. The CDR3 DNA follows: TGTGCCAGCAGTCCACCCAGGACTTGGGAGGAAAGATACGAGCAGTACTTC.

In DNA form, the CDR3 reads TGTGCCAGTAGTCCGGGGACAGCCGGGGACTATGGCTACACCTTC. Amino acids: CASSPGTAGDYGYTF. The J gene is TRBJ1-2, the V gene TRBV19; TRBD1 aligns across 7 bases. This CDR3 has 15 residues. V dropped 5 bases and J dropped 3; count of bases not matched to a gene: 9. Germline CDR1 is LNHDA and CDR2 is SQIVND (reference sequence).

With regard to this clonotype: A read error may be the cause here, since a much bigger clone is one base away. The chain uses TRBV7-2 and TRBJ2-7, with D possibly being TRBD1 or TRBD2 (5 bases each). Germline lookup yields CDR1 SGHTA and CDR2 FQGNSA. This CDR3 spans 14 amino acids. Trimming removed 7 bases from V and 4 bases from J, with 17 bases in between. CDR3 residues: CASTVDGAEYEQYF. The CDR3 coding sequence is TGTGCCAGCACCGTGGACGGGGCTGAATACGAGCAGTACTTC. The variable domain in full, with the rest retrieved from reference TRBV7-2 and TRBJ2-7, is GAGVSQSPSNKVTEKGKDVELRCDPISGHTALYWYRQSLGQGLEFLIYFQGNSAPDKSGLPSDRFSAERTGGSVSTLTIQRTQQEDSAVYLCASTVDGAEYEQYFGPGTRLTVT.

The table lists this clonotype with many counts. The rearrangement links TRBV14 to TRBJ1-2, with a weak D call TRBD1 (5 bases). This CDR3 spans 13 amino acids. The germline V gene has CDR1 SGHDN and CDR2 FVKESK. The germline V and J ends were trimmed by 4 bases and 14 bases, with 20 bases remaining between them. Here the CDR3 DNA reads TGTGCCAGCAGCCTATCTCGAGGGACCTCCAAGACCTTC. Translating it yields CASSLSRGTSKTF.

This clonotype appeared a few times. The V gene is TRBV2, the J gene TRBJ2-2, with TRBD1 matching over 9 bases. The germline gives CDR1 SNHLY, CDR2 FYNNEI. After removal of 6 bases from V and 3 bases from J, the junction contained 5 bases not matched to a gene. This CDR3 comprises 15 residues. The CDR3 nucleotides are TGTGCCAGCAGCCGGGACAGGGATTACACCGGGGAGCTGTTTTTT. As protein: CASSRDRDYTGELFF.

The chain is built from TRBV15 and TRBJ2-7; 8 positions agree with TRBD2. Germline-derived CDR1 and CDR2 are LNHNV and YYDKDF (reference sequence). This CDR3 has 13 amino acids. V lost 9 bases and J lost 4; bases outside the gene matches: 8. The chain's CDR3 is CATLISGMYEQYF. The CDR3 DNA reads as TGTGCCACTCTTATTAGCGGGATGTACGAGCAGTACTTC.

The CDR3 loop reads CASRGQGQTSPLHF. DNA of the CDR3: TGTGCCAGCAGGGGACAGGGCCAGACGTCACCCCTCCACTTT. The chain recombines TRBV25-1 with TRBJ1-6; 9 nucleotides align to TRBD1. The CDR3 loop spans 14 amino acids. V shed 6 bases, J shed 10 bases, and the junction held 7 bases outside the gene matches. CDR1 and CDR2 from the germline V gene are MGHDK and SYGVNS.

The genes are TRBV7-8 and TRBJ1-5; 10 bases line up with TRBD1. After removal of 2 bases from V and 1 base from J, the junction contained 5 bases not matched to a gene. CDR1 and CDR2 from the germline V gene are SGHVS and FQNEAQ. The CDR3 spans 17 residues. This chain's CDR3 is CASSLRQGAKSNQPQHF. CDR3 sequence (DNA): TGTGCCAGCAGCTTAAGACAGGGGGCGAAGAGCAATCAGCCCCAGCATTTT. Full variable domain (rest looked up from reference TRBV7-8 and TRBJ1-5): GAGVSQSPRYKVAKRGQDVALRCDPISGHVSLFWYQQALGQGPEFLTYFQNEAQLDKSGLPSDRFFAERPEGSVSTLKIQRTQQEDSAVYLCASSLRQGAKSNQPQHFGDGTRLSIL.

This chain connects TRBV10-3 to TRBJ2-2; 9 bases fit TRBD1. J was trimmed by 7 bases and V by 3 bases; bases with no gene match: 9. Germline CDR1 is ENHRY and CDR2 is SYGVKD. The CDR3 runs to 16 residues. The CDR3 DNA is TGTGCCATCAGTGACTCGACTCGGACAGGGGACGGGGAGCTGTTTTTT. This encodes CAISDSTRTGDGELFF.

This chain joins TRBV10-2 and TRBJ2-7, with D perhaps matching TRBD2 (5 bases). There are 14 residues in the CDR3. Per germline, CDR1 WSHSY and CDR2 SAAADI. Trimming shortened V by 6 bases and J by 3 bases, and 15 bases separated the two germline ends. This CDR3 is CASSSVTGSYEQYF. DNA of the CDR3: TGCGCCAGCAGCTCCGTCACGGGGAGCTACGAGCAGTACTTC.

Concerning this clonotype itself: Germline is not matched at one junction end, which may reflect a read error. J is TRBJ1-5 and V is TRBV5-1; D remains ambiguous. CDR3 length: 13 residues. Germline assignment: CDR1 SGHRS and CDR2 YFSETQ. The CDR3 nucleotides are TGCACCAGCAGCTTGGGCGAAATCATAACCCAGCATTTT. Amino acids: CTSSLGEIITQHF.